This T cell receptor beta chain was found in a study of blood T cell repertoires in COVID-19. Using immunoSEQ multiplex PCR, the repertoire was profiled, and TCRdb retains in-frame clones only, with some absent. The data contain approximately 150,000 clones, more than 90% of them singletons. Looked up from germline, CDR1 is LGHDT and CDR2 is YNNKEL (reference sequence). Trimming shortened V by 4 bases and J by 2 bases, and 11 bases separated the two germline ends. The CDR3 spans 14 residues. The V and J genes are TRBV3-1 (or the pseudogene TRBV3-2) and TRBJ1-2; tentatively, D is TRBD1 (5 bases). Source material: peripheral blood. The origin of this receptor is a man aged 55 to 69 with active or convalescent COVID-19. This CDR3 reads CASSLLTVNYGYTF. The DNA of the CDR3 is TGTGCCAGCAGCCTATTGACAGTAAACTATGGCTACACCTTC.